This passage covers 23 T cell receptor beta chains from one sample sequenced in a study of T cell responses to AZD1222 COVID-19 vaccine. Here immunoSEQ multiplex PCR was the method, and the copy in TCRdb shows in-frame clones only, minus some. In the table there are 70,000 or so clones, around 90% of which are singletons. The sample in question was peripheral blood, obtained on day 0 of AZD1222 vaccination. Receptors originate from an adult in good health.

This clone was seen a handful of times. The CDR3: CSVEDVLAGDNEQFF. CDR3 nucleotide sequence: TGCAGCGTTGAAGATGTACTAGCGGGGGACAATGAGCAGTTCTTC. The chain has TRBV29-1 and TRBJ2-1; 11 bases match TRBD2. Looked up from germline, CDR1 is SQVTM and CDR2 is ANQGSEA. The junction had 3 bases not matched to a gene; V was cut back by 0 bases and J by 5 bases. This CDR3 comprises 15 residues.

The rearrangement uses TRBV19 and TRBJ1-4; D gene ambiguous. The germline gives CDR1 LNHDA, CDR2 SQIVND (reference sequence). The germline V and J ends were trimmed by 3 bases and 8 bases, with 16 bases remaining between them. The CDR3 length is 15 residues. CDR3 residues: CASSIRHNPAEKLFF. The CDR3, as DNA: TGTGCCAGTAGTATTAGGCACAACCCGGCGGAAAAACTGTTTTTT.

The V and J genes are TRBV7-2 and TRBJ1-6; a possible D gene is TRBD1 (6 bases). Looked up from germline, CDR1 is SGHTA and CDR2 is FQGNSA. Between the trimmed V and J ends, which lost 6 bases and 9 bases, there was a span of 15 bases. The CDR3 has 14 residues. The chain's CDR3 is CASRYTGSGSPLHF. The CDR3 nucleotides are TGTGCCAGCAGATATACAGGGAGCGGTTCACCCCTCCACTTT.

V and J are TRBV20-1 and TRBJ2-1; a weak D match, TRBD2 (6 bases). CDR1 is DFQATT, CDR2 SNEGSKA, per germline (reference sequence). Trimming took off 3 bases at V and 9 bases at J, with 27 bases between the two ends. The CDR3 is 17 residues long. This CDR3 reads CSASPPGRSGHRGEQFF. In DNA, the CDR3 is TGCAGTGCTAGTCCCCCGGGGAGAAGCGGGCATCGGGGTGAGCAGTTCTTC.

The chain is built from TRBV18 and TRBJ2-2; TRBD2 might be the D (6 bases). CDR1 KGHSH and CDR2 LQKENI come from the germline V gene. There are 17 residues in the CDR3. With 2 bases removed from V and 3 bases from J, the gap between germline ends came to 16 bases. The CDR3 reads CASSPSTGSGDTGELFF. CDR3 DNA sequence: TGTGCCAGCTCACCAAGCACAGGTTCGGGAGACACCGGGGAGCTGTTTTTT.

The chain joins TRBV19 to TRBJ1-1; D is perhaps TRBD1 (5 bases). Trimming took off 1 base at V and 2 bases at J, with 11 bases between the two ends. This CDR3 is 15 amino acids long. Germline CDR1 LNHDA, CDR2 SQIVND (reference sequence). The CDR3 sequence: CASSIGYQGNTEAFF. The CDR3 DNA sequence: TGTGCCAGTAGTATAGGGTATCAGGGAAACACTGAAGCTTTCTTT.

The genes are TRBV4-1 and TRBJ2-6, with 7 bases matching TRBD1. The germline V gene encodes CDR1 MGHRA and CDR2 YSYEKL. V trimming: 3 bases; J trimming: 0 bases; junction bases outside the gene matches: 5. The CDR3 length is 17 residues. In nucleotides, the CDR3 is TGCGCCAGCAGCCAGGCTACAGGGGTCTCTGGGGCCAACGTCCTGACTTTC. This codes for CASSQATGVSGANVLTF.

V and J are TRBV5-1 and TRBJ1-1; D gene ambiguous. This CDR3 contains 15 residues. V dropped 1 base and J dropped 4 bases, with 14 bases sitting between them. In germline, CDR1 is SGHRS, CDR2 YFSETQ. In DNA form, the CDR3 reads TGCGCCAGCAGCTTGAAACCTTCAGCGGCCACTGAAGCTTTCTTT. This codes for CASSLKPSAATEAFF.

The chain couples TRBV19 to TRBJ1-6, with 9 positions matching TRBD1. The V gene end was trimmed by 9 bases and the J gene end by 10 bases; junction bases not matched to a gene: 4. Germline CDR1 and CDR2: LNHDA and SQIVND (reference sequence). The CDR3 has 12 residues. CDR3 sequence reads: CASGQGSSPLHF. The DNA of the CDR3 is TGTGCCAGCGGACAGGGGAGCTCACCCCTCCACTTT.

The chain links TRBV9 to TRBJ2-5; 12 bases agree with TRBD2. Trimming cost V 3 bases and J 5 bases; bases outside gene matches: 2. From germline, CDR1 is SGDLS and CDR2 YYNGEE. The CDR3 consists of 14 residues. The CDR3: CASSATSGGETQYF. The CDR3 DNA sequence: TGTGCCAGCAGCGCAACTAGCGGGGGGGAGACCCAGTACTTC.

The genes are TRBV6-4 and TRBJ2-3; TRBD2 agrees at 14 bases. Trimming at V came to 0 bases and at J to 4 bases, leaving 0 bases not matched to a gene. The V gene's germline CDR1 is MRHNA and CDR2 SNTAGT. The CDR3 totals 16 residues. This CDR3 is CASSDSTSGGADTQYF. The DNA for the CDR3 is TGTGCCAGCAGTGACTCGACTAGCGGGGGGGCAGATACGCAGTATTTT.

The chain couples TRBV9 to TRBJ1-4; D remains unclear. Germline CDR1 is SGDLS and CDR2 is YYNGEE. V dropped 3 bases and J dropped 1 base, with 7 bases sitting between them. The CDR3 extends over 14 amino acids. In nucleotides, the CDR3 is TGTGCCAGCAGCGCTCGCGGAACTAATGAAAAACTGTTTTTT. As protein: CASSARGTNEKLFF.

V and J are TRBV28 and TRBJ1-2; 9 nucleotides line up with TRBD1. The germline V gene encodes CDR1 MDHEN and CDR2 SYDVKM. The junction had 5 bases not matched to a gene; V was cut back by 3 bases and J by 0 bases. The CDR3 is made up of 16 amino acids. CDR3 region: CASSFSRDRANYGYTF. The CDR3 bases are TGTGCCAGCAGTTTTTCACGGGACAGGGCTAACTATGGCTACACCTTC.

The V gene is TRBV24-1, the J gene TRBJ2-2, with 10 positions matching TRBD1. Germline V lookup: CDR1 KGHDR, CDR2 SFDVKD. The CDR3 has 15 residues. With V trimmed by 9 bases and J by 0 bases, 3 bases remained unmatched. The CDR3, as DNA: TGTGCCACCGGGGACAGGGGCTCGAACACCGGGGAGCTGTTTTTT. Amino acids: CATGDRGSNTGELFF.

The CDR3 bases are TGTGCCAGCAGTGACAGGGGAGGATCACCCCTCCACTTT. Its translation is CASSDRGGSPLHF. The chain joins TRBV6-1 to TRBJ1-6; a possible D gene is TRBD1 (6 bases). CDR1 and CDR2 from the germline V gene are MNHNS and SASEGT. The CDR3 extends over 13 amino acids. Trimming left V 3 bases short and J 10 bases short, with 10 bases between.

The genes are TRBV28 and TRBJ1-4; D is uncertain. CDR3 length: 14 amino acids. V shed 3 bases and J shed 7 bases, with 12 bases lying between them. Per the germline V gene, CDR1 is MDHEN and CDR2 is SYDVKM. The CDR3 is CASSLSRDREKLFF. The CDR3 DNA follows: TGTGCCAGCAGTTTGTCGCGTGATCGTGAAAAACTGTTTTTT.

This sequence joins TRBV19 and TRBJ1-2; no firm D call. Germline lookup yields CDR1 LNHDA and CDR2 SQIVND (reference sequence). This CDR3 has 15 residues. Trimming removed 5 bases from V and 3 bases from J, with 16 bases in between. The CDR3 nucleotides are TGTGCCAGTAGTGTAGGAGAAAGCAACGACTATGGCTACACCTTC. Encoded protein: CASSVGESNDYGYTF.

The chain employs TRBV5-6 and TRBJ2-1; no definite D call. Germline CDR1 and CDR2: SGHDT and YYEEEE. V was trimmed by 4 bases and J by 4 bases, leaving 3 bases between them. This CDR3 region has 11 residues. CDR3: CASSLYNEQFF. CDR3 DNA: TGTGCCAGCAGCCTGTACAATGAGCAGTTCTTC.

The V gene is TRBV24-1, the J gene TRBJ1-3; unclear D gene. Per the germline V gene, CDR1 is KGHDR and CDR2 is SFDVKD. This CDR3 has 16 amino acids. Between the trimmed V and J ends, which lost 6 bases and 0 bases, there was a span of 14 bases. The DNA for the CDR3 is TGTGCCACCAGTTCCCCGGGCCTCTACTCTGGAAACACCATATATTTT. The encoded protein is CATSSPGLYSGNTIYF.

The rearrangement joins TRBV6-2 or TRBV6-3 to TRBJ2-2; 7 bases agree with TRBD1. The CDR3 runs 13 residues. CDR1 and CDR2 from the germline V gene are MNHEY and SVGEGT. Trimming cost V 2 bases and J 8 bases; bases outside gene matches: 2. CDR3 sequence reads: CASSYLDRGELFF. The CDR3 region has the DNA TGTGCCAGCAGTTACCTGGACAGGGGGGAGCTGTTTTTT.

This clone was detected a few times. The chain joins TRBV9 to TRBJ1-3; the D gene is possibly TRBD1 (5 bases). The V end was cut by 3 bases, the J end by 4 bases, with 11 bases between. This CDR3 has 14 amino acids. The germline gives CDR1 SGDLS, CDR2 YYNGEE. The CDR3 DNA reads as TGTGCCAGCAGCGGAGGGGCCTCAGGAAACACCATATATTTT. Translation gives CASSGGASGNTIYF.

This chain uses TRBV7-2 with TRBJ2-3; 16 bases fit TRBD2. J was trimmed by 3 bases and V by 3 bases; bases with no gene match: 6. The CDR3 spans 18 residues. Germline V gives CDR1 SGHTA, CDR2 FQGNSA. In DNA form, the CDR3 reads TGTGCCAGCAGCTTCGGGACTAGCGGGGGGGCATTGACAGATACGCAGTATTTT. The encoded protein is CASSFGTSGGALTDTQYF.

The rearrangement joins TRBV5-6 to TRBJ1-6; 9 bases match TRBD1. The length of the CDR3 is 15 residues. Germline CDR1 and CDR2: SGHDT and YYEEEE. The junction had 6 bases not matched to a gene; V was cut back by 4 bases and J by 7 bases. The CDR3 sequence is CASSVPGQGNSPLHF. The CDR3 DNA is TGTGCCAGCAGCGTTCCGGGACAGGGCAATTCACCCCTCCACTTT.